The clone carrying this TCR beta chain appeared once. Its antigen is currently unknown. At one end the junction does not follow the germline gene, possibly because of a read error. Germline values: CDR1 DFQATT, CDR2 SNEGSKA (reference sequence). The CDR3 has 15 residues. The source of the sample is a study of tumor and adjacent non-tumor tissue in lung cancer. Study information: Histology: under 15 adenocarcinoma, a couple of squamous cell carcinoma, 1 small cell lung cancer. Aged about 31 to 80 years, patients included nine to ten men and several women with stage I to III disease. On average, productive TCRbeta reads reached roughly 4 million per sample.

A modified ARM-PCR protocol with three rounds of nested PCR amplified TCRbeta. Each CDR3 protein is one row after TCRdb ran MiXCR on the multiplex PCR reads. Among about 70,000 distinct CDR3 sequences, roughly 72% were seen once, and the ten largest hold 25% to 30%. Findings and limits, study-wide: Tumor repertoires had a smaller top 100 clone share than normal lung.

No cell sorting was done before RNA was extracted from the tissue. This chain uses TRBV20-1 with TRBJ2-2; TRBD2 is a possible D gene (5 bases). The source is a man in his 60s with non-small cell lung cancer. Sequencing was done on a sample of lung tumor tissue. Here the CDR3 reads CSATPAHSRTGELFF. In DNA form, the CDR3 reads TGCAGTGCGACCCCCGCTCACAGTAGGACCGGGGAGCTGTTTTTC.